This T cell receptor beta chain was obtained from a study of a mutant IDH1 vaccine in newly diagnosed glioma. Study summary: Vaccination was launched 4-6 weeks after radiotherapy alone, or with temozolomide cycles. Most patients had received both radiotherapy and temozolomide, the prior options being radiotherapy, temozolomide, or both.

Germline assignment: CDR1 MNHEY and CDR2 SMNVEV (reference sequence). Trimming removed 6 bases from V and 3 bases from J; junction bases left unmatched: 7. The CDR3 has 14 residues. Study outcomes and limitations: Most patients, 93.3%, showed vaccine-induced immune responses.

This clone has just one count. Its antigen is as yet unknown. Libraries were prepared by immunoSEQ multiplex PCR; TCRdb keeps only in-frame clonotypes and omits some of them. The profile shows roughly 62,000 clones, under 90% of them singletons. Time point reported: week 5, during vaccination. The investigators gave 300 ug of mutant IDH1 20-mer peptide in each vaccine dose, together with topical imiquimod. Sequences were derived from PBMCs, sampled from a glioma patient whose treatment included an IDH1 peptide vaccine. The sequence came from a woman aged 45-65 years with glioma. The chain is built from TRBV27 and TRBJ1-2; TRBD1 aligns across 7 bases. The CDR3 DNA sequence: TGTGCCAGCAGAAACAGGGGAACGGACTATGGCTACACCTTC. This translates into CASRNRGTDYGYTF.